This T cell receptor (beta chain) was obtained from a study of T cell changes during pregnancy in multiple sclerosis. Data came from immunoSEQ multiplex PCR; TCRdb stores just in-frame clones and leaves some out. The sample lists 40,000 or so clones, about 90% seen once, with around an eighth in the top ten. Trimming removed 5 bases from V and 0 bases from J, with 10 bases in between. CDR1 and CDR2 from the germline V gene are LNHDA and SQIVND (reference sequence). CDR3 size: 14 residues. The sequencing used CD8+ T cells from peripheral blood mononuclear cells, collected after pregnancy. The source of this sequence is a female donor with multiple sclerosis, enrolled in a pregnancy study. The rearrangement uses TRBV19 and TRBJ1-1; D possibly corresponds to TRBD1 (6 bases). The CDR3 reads CASSVTGMNTEAFF. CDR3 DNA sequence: TGTGCCAGTAGTGTCACAGGGATGAACACTGAAGCTTTCTTT.